This TCR beta chain was recorded in a study of blood T cells in healthy people across ages. Study observations and caveats: A roughly linear age-dependent decrease characterized TCR beta diversity per million T cells.

About this clonotype: No antigen is known for it.

CDR3 length: 17 residues. CDR1 and CDR2 from the germline V gene are PRHDT and FYEKMQ (reference sequence). V lost 1 base, J lost 6 bases, and 19 bases lay in between. Alongside a J-beta primer mix, a sample-barcoded 5' primer served in a second PCR lasting roughly 6 to 11 cycles. TCRdb re-called the 5' RACE reads with MiXCR, one entry per CDR3 protein. The repertoire includes approximately 600,000 distinct CDR3 sequences, 58% of them detected once, and 30% to 40% sits in the top ten. The sequenced sample consisted of blood. This clonotype originated in a man between 60 and 70 years old in good health. The rearrangement joins TRBV13 to TRBJ2-1; possible D gene TRBD2, 6 bases. The CDR3 region is CASSLELLGGPRNEQFF. The CDR3 coding sequence is TGTGCCAGCAGCTTAGAGCTACTGGGGGGACCGCGCAATGAGCAGTTCTTC. The variable domain in full, completed from reference TRBV13 and TRBJ2-1, reads AAGVIQSPRHLIKEKRETATLKCYPIPRHDTVYWYQQGPGQDPQFLISFYEKMQSDKGSIPDRFSAQQFSDYHSELNMSSLELGDSALYFCASSLELLGGPRNEQFFGPGTRLTVL.